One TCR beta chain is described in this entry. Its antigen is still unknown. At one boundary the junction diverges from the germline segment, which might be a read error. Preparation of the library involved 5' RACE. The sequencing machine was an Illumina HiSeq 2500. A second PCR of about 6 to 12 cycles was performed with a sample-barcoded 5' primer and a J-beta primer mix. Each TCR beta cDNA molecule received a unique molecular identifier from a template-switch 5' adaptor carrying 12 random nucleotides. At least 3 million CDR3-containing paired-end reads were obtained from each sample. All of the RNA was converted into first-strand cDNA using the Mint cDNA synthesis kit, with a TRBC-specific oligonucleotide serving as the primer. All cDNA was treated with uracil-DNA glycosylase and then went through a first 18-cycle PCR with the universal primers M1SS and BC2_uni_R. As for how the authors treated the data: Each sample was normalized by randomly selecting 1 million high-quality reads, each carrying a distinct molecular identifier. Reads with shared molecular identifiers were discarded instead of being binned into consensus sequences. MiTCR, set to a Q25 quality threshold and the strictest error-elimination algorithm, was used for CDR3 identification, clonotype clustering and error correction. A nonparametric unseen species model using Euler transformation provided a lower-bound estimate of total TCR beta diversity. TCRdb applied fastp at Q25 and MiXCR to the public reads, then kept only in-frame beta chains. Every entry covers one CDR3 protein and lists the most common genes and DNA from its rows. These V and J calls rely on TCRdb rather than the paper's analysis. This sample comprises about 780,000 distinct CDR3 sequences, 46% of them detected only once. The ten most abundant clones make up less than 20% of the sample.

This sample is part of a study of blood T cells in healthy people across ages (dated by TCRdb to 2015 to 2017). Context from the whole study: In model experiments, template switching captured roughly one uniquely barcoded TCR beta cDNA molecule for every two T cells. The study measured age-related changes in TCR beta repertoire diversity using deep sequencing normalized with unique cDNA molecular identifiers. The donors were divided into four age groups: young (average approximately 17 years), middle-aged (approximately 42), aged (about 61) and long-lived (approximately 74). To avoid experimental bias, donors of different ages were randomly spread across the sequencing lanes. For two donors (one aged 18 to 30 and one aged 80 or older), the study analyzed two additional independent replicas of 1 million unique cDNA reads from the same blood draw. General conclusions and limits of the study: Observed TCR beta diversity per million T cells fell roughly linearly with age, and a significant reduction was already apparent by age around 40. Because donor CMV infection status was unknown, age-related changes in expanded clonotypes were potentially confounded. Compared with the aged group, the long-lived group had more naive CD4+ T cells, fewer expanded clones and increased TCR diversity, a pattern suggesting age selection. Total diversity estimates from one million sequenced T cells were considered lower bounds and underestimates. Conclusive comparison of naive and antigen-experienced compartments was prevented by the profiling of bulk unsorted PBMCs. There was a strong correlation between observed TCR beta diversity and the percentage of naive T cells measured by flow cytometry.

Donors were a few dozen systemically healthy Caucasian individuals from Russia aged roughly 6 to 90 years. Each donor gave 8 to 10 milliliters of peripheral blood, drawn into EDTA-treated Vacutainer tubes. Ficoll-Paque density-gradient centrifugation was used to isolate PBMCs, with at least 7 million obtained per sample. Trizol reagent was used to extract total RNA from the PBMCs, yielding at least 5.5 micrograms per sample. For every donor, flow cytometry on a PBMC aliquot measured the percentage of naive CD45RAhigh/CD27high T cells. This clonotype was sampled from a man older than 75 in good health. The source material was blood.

CDR3 region: CSFRVTGGTGGLFF. The nucleotide sequence is TGCAGCTTCCGGGTGACAGGGGGGACCGGGGGGCTGTTTTTT. The chain was built from TRBV29-1 and TRBJ2-2; 9 bases in the junction line up with TRBD1. The CDR3 sequence holds 14 residues, the cysteine and phenylalanine included. Solely the CDR3 DNA is kept, with 42 bases framed from the first base. Taken from the germline V gene, the CDR1 and CDR2 loops are SQVTM and ANQGSEA.